These 21 T cell receptor beta chains originate from one sample sequenced in a study of vaccination effects on CD4 cells after COVID-19. Which antigens these TCRs recognize remains unknown. Sequencing was preceded by expansion of antigen-specific CD4+ T cells with viral peptide pools in the ViraFEST assay. Following 10 days of culture, CD4+ T cells were isolated. Subjects were given two BNT162b2 or mRNA-1273 vaccine doses. TCRdb's copy holds only in-frame clones and misses some; the assay was immunoSEQ multiplex PCR. The sample lists approximately 70,000 clones, 70% to 90% occurring once. The sample in question was CD4+ T cells from PBMCs cultured with HCoV-229E spike peptides, obtained after COVID-19 vaccination. These receptors were taken from a human donor who received a COVID-19 vaccine.

V usage is TRBV6-5 and J usage is TRBJ1-1; D gene uncertain. With 6 bases removed from V and 0 bases from J, the gap between germline ends came to 5 bases. Per the germline V gene, CDR1 is MNHEY and CDR2 is SVGAGI. The CDR3 spans 12 residues. The CDR3 DNA follows: TGTGCCAGCAGGACGGTGAACACTGAAGCTTTCTTT. It translates to CASRTVNTEAFF.

The chain carries TRBV28 and TRBJ1-1; no reliable D call. Trimming removed 5 bases from V and 0 bases from J, with 10 bases in between. The CDR3 consists of 14 residues. CDR1 is MDHEN, CDR2 SYDVKM, per germline. CDR3: CASSAPSLNTEAFF. The CDR3 DNA reads as TGTGCCAGCAGTGCCCCGTCGCTGAACACTGAAGCTTTCTTT.

The V and J genes are TRBV18 and TRBJ2-1; no clear D gene. CDR3 length equals 13 residues. CDR1 is KGHSH and CDR2 is LQKENI in the germline V gene. V lost 3 bases to trimming and J lost 7 bases, with 10 bases between them. CDR3 sequence (DNA): TGTGCCAGCTCACCTCCCAGCTTTAATGAGCAGTTCTTC. Amino acids: CASSPPSFNEQFF.

The chain is built from TRBV5-1 and TRBJ2-1, with TRBD1 identical over 9 bases. CDR1 SGHRS and CDR2 YFSETQ come from the germline V gene. The CDR3 spans 15 residues. V lost 7 bases and J lost 7; bases outside the gene matches: 12. The CDR3 spells CASALGTGSQNEQFF. The CDR3, as DNA: TGCGCCAGCGCTCTGGGGACAGGGAGCCAGAATGAGCAGTTCTTC. Variable domain in full (rest from reference TRBV5-1 and TRBJ2-1): KAGVTQTPRYLIKTRGQQVTLSCSPISGHRSVSWYQQTPGQGLQFLFEYFSETQRNKGNFPGRFSGRQFSNSRSEMNVSTLELGDSALYLCASALGTGSQNEQFFGPGTRLTVL.

The sample holds one count of this clone. This chain joins TRBV6-4 and TRBJ2-3; D possibly corresponds to TRBD1 (5 bases). This CDR3 is 13 amino acids long. Germline CDR1 MRHNA, CDR2 SNTAGT. The V end was cut by 0 bases, the J end by 11 bases, with 12 bases between. This CDR3 is CASSDSVGVGQYF. The CDR3 nucleotides are TGTGCCAGCAGTGACTCCGTAGGGGTGGGGCAGTATTTT.

This clone was observed once. The V gene is TRBV5-1, the J gene TRBJ2-6; weak D call: TRBD1 (5 bases). The V gene lost 6 bases and the J gene lost 4 bases, with 11 bases spanning the gap. CDR3 size: 14 residues. Germline V lookup: CDR1 SGHRS, CDR2 YFSETQ. The CDR3 DNA follows: TGCGCCAGCATGCCAGGGTCCGGGGCCAACGTCCTGACTTTC. Translation: CASMPGSGANVLTF.

This sequence joins TRBV7-9 and TRBJ1-2; 10 nucleotides match TRBD1. Losses at the gene ends were 8 bases for V and 8 bases for J; bases not matched to a gene: 2. The CDR3 length is 11 residues. CDR1 SEHNR and CDR2 FQNEAQ come from the germline V gene (reference sequence). CDR3 DNA sequence: TGTGCCAGCGGGACAGGGGCCGGCTACACCTTC. Amino acids: CASGTGAGYTF.

The V and J genes are TRBV28 and TRBJ1-2; D is uncertain. Trimming stripped 2 bases from V and 0 bases from J, with 28 bases between. Germline CDR1 reads MDHEN; CDR2 reads SYDVKM. The CDR3 extends over 21 amino acids. This CDR3 reads CASSLDFGVRHGIRTNYGYTF. CDR3 coding DNA: TGTGCCAGCAGTTTAGATTTTGGAGTTCGTCACGGTATTCGTACTAACTATGGCTACACCTTC.

The chain is built from TRBV5-1 and TRBJ2-3, with a possible D match to TRBD2 (7 bases). The CDR3 loop spans 16 amino acids. Germline V lookup: CDR1 SGHRS, CDR2 YFSETQ. V dropped 3 bases and J dropped 2 bases, with 16 bases sitting between them. CDR3 coding DNA: TGCGCCAGCAGCTCTGCCGGGGGGCGATACACAGATACGCAGTATTTT. This codes for CASSSAGGRYTDTQYF.

The V gene is TRBV19, the J gene TRBJ1-1; TRBD1 matches at 7 bases. The CDR3 has 16 amino acids. V trimming: 3 bases; J trimming: 2 bases; junction bases outside the gene matches: 9. Germline CDR1 is LNHDA and CDR2 is SQIVND (reference sequence). The CDR3 is CASSIKQGKGNTEAFF. In DNA form, the CDR3 reads TGTGCCAGTAGTATCAAACAGGGGAAGGGAAACACTGAAGCTTTCTTT.

The J gene is TRBJ2-3, the V gene TRBV15; D gene uncertain. CDR3 length: 16 residues. The germline CDR1 and CDR2 sequences are LNHNV and YYDKDF (reference sequence). Trimming stripped 1 base from V and 1 base from J, with 12 bases between. This chain's CDR3 is CATSRGSGIRTDTQYF. For the CDR3, the DNA is TGTGCCACCAGCAGAGGTTCGGGTATCCGCACAGATACGCAGTATTTT.

The CDR3 protein is CASSLALGQGASGELFF. The CDR3 region has the DNA TGCGCCAGCAGCTTGGCCCTGGGACAGGGGGCTAGCGGGGAGCTGTTTTTT. The chain uses TRBV5-1 and TRBJ2-2, with TRBD1 matching 12 bases. The germline CDR1 and CDR2 sequences are SGHRS and YFSETQ. Unmatched junction bases numbered 7, after V lost 0 bases and J lost 7 bases. The CDR3 loop spans 17 amino acids.

The chain has TRBV3-1 (or the pseudogene TRBV3-2) and TRBJ1-4; 7 positions agree with TRBD1. The ends lost 4 bases at V and 7 bases at J; junction bases unmatched: 9. This CDR3 comprises 15 residues. Germline-derived CDR1 and CDR2 are LGHDT and YNNKEL (reference sequence). In DNA form, the CDR3 reads TGTGCCAGCAGCCCTAGTCCGGGACAGCCTGAAAAACTGTTTTTT. Protein product: CASSPSPGQPEKLFF.

CDR3 region: CASSLHSTDTQYF. The CDR3 DNA follows: TGTGCCAGCTCACTTCACAGCACAGATACGCAGTATTTT. V usage is TRBV18 and J usage is TRBJ2-3; D not certain. V shed 4 bases and J shed 0 bases, with 5 bases lying between them. The CDR3 contains 13 residues. In germline, CDR1 is KGHSH, CDR2 LQKENI.

This clone was seen more than once but under ten times. CDR3 sequence: CASSFGTSGTGELFF. For the CDR3, the DNA is TGTGCCAGCAGCTTCGGGACCTCCGGGACCGGGGAGCTGTTTTTT. This rearrangement joins TRBV7-2 to TRBJ2-2; D tentatively fits TRBD1 or TRBD2 (5 bases each). Germline values: CDR1 SGHTA, CDR2 FQGNSA. Trimming stripped 3 bases from V and 5 bases from J, with 13 bases between. CDR3 length equals 15 residues.

J is TRBJ2-5 and V is TRBV7-6; TRBD1 agrees at 9 bases. The J segment lost 1 base and the V segment lost 1 base, leaving 4 bases of the junction unmatched. CDR1 and CDR2 from the germline V gene are SGHVS and FNYEAQ. CDR3 length: 16 amino acids. The CDR3 nucleotides read TGTGCCAGCAGCTTAGTTGGGACAGGGTTCCAAGAGACCCAGTACTTC. Its protein product is CASSLVGTGFQETQYF.

V is TRBV2 and J is TRBJ2-5; D gene uncertain. V lost 3 bases and J lost 4, with 12 bases in between. Germline CDR1 and CDR2: SNHLY and FYNNEI. This CDR3 has 14 amino acids. CDR3 region: CASSDALGAETQYF. The CDR3, as DNA: TGTGCCAGCAGTGACGCTCTGGGCGCAGAGACCCAGTACTTC.

The V gene is TRBV4-1, the J gene TRBJ1-3; D might be TRBD1 (6 bases). CDR1 and CDR2 (germline): MGHRA, YSYEKL. Trimming shortened V by 4 bases and J by 0 bases, and 16 bases separated the two germline ends. This CDR3 is built from 17 residues. CDR3 loop: CASSLLMGGGSGNTIYF. CDR3 coding DNA: TGCGCCAGCAGCCTACTCATGGGAGGGGGCTCTGGAAACACCATATATTTT.

This clone occurred a few times. V is TRBV29-1 and J is TRBJ1-2; TRBD1 is a possible D gene (6 bases). CDR3 size: 14 residues. Germline lookup yields CDR1 SQVTM and CDR2 ANQGSEA. The V end was cut by 7 bases, the J end by 8 bases, with 23 bases between. CDR3 DNA: TGCAGCGGCTCCGAATGGACAGCCTCAGGAGGCTACACCTTC. This translates into CSGSEWTASGGYTF.

The J gene is TRBJ2-5, the V gene TRBV6-5; possibly TRBD1 for D (5 bases). Between the trimmed V and J ends, which lost 6 bases and 4 bases, there was a span of 12 bases. Germline V gene sequence: CDR1 MNHEY, CDR2 SVGAGI. This CDR3 is 13 amino acids long. DNA of the CDR3: TGTGCCAGCAGACCCACAGGAAGAGAGACCCAGTACTTC. Residues: CASRPTGRETQYF.

V gene TRBV6-5 combines with J gene TRBJ1-2; perhaps TRBD1 as D (5 bases). V gave up 7 bases and J gave up 6 bases, with 21 bases separating them. Germline CDR1 and CDR2: MNHEY and SVGAGI. The CDR3 runs to 15 residues. CDR3 DNA: TGTGCCAGCACCCCCTCCGGGGGGAGGGTCGATGGCTACACCTTC. Translating gives CASTPSGGRVDGYTF.